A single sample gave rise to the 27 T cell receptor beta chains below, sequenced in a study of blood T cell repertoires in COVID-19. Using immunoSEQ multiplex PCR, the repertoire was profiled, and TCRdb retains in-frame clones only, with some absent. The table lists 250,000 to 300,000 clones, 80% to 90% of them singletons, with around 12% in the top ten. The sample was peripheral blood. The receptors here all came from a woman under 40 with COVID-19, enrolled during active disease.

On this clone: The sample carries other DNA sequences with the same CDR3. The chain employs TRBV9 and TRBJ2-7, with 7 bases lining up with TRBD2. Germline V gives CDR1 SGDLS, CDR2 YYNGEE. The CDR3 runs 15 residues. With V trimmed by 2 bases and J by 0 bases, 5 bases remained unmatched. CDR3 sequence (DNA): TGTGCCAGCAGCGTGGCGGGCGGGAGCTCCTACGAGCAGTACTTC. Its translation: CASSVAGGSSYEQYF. Drawing the rest from reference TRBV9 and TRBJ2-7, the complete variable domain is DSGVTQTPKHLITATGQRVTLRCSPRSGDLSVYWYQQSLDQGLQFLIQYYNGEERAKGNILERFSAQQFPDLHSELNLSSLELGDSALYFCASSVAGGSSYEQYFGPGTRLTVT.

The chain employs TRBV30 and TRBJ2-7, with D possibly TRBD1 on 5 matching bases. The V end was cut by 1 base, the J end by 2 bases, with 18 bases between. The CDR3 consists of 16 residues. CDR1 is GTSNPN, CDR2 SVGIG, per germline (reference sequence). The CDR3 DNA is TGTGCCTGGAGTGGCGACGGACAAGTCTCCCCCTACGAGCAGTACTTC. This encodes CAWSGDGQVSPYEQYF. Together with reference TRBV30 and TRBJ2-7, the CDR3 gives the full variable domain: SQTIHQWPATLVQPVGSPLSLECTVEGTSNPNLYWYRQAAGRGLQLLFYSVGIGQISSEVPQNLSASRPQDRQFILSSKKLLLSDSGFYLCAWSGDGQVSPYEQYFGPGTRLTVT.

The chain recombines TRBV4-1 with TRBJ1-2; tentative D call: TRBD1 (5 bases). The germline V and J ends were trimmed by 0 bases and 0 bases, with 14 bases remaining between them. This CDR3 spans 17 amino acids. The germline V gene encodes CDR1 MGHRA and CDR2 YSYEKL. CDR3 DNA: TGCGCCAGCAGCCAAGAAGTGGGGCAGTCTACTAACTATGGCTACACCTTC. This codes for CASSQEVGQSTNYGYTF.

The CDR3 DNA follows: TGTGCCAGCAACCGCGGGGGTGTGATCAATGAGCAGTTCTTC. It is translated as CASNRGGVINEQFF. The chain has TRBV6-5 and TRBJ2-1, with TRBD2 identical over 7 bases. CDR1 and CDR2 (germline): MNHEY, SVGAGI. The CDR3 has 14 amino acids. V lost 7 bases and J lost 6; bases outside the gene matches: 9.

A single count supports this clone. This chain joins TRBV4-2 and TRBJ2-4, with D hard to call. The CDR3 is made up of 16 amino acids. Trimming cost V 0 bases and J 1 base, with 10 bases left between them. CDR1 and CDR2 (germline): LGHNA, YNFKEQ. CDR3: CASSQDLLRAKNIQYF. In DNA form, the CDR3 reads TGTGCCAGCAGCCAAGACTTACTCAGGGCCAAAAACATTCAGTACTTC.

The chain's CDR3 is CATSRPNNEQFF. In DNA form, the CDR3 reads TGTGCCACCAGCAGACCTAACAATGAGCAGTTCTTC. The V and J genes are TRBV15 and TRBJ2-1; D is ambiguous. V gave up 2 bases and J gave up 5 bases, with 4 bases separating them. This CDR3 has 12 residues. The germline gives CDR1 LNHNV, CDR2 YYDKDF (reference sequence).

This clone has a single count. The chain employs TRBV5-4 and TRBJ2-7; the match to TRBD1 covers 8 bases. This CDR3 spans 14 amino acids. Germline V gives CDR1 SGHNT, CDR2 YYREEE (reference sequence). V dropped 4 bases and J dropped 6; count of bases not matched to a gene: 9. CDR3 nucleotide sequence: TGTGCCAGCAGCCTCGGACAGGGACATGCCGAGCAGTACTTC. As protein: CASSLGQGHAEQYF.

The V call is TRBV5-1, the J call TRBJ1-2; possibly TRBD1 for D (6 bases). The germline CDR1 and CDR2 sequences are SGHRS and YFSETQ. This CDR3 contains 17 residues. V lost 4 bases and J 2 bases, leaving 21 bases between the germline ends. CDR3 DNA: TGCGCCAGCAGCGGAGGCCGAAGTGACAGGTTAAACTATGGCTACACCTTC. Protein product: CASSGGRSDRLNYGYTF.

This chain links TRBV27 with TRBJ2-3, with 9 bases lining up with TRBD2. CDR3 size: 17 residues. Trimming cost V 1 base and J 2 bases; bases outside gene matches: 7. The germline CDR1 and CDR2 sequences are MNHEY and SMNVEV (reference sequence). CDR3 sequence (DNA): TGTGCCAGCAGTTTATATCCTAGCGGGGAGATCACAGATACGCAGTATTTT. Protein: CASSLYPSGEITDTQYF.

The DNA of the CDR3 is TGCGCCAGCAGCCCCCAGGTGGGCTGGGAGCAGTTCTTC. Protein product: CASSPQVGWEQFF. This chain joins TRBV4-1 and TRBJ2-1; no reliable D call. The CDR3 is 13 residues long. The V gene's germline CDR1 is MGHRA and CDR2 YSYEKL. V was trimmed by 4 bases and J by 10 bases, leaving 14 bases between them.

The chain uses TRBV5-1 and TRBJ1-1; 9 bases are a match to TRBD1. The germline CDR1 and CDR2 sequences are SGHRS and YFSETQ. The CDR3 contains 17 residues. V lost 4 bases, J lost 1 base, and 11 bases stayed unmatched. Here the CDR3 reads CASSPEWTGVTNTEAFF. In nucleotides, the CDR3 is TGCGCCAGCAGCCCGGAATGGACAGGGGTCACGAACACTGAAGCTTTCTTT.

The rearrangement links TRBV5-1 to TRBJ1-4, with D possibly matching TRBD1 (5 bases). V was cut by 4 bases and J by 4 bases, with 11 bases left in between. CDR1 SGHRS and CDR2 YFSETQ come from the germline V gene. The CDR3 has 14 amino acids. The CDR3 loop reads CASSATGLNEKLFF. The CDR3 DNA reads TGCGCCAGCAGCGCGACGGGACTTAATGAAAAACTGTTTTTT. Filled out from reference TRBV5-1 and TRBJ1-4, the complete variable domain reads KAGVTQTPRYLIKTRGQQVTLSCSPISGHRSVSWYQQTPGQGLQFLFEYFSETQRNKGNFPGRFSGRQFSNSRSEMNVSTLELGDSALYLCASSATGLNEKLFFGSGTQLSVL.

The chain joins TRBV2 to TRBJ2-5; no firm D call. There are 13 residues in the CDR3. CDR1 is SNHLY, CDR2 FYNNEI, per germline. Trimming took 7 bases from V and 1 from J, leaving 10 bases between them. The CDR3 sequence is CASTTTLQETQYF. DNA for the CDR3: TGTGCCAGCACCACTACCCTCCAAGAGACCCAGTACTTC.

This chain connects TRBV5-1 to TRBJ2-2; TRBD2 matches 9 bases. CDR1 is SGHRS and CDR2 is YFSETQ in the germline V gene. Germline trimming cut 1 base from V and 5 bases from J; bases unmatched to any gene: 3. The CDR3 consists of 15 residues. CDR3 residues: CASSLFAGGTGELFF. The CDR3 coding sequence is TGCGCCAGCAGCTTGTTTGCGGGAGGGACCGGGGAGCTGTTTTTT.

V usage is TRBV7-7 and J usage is TRBJ2-1; 11 nucleotides agree with TRBD1. Germline V gene data show CDR1 as SSHAT and CDR2 as FNYEAQ (reference sequence). The junction had 2 bases not matched to a gene; V was cut back by 5 bases and J by 8 bases. CDR3 length: 13 amino acids. DNA for the CDR3: TGTGCCAGCAGCGGACAGGGGGCCGATGAGCAGTTCTTC. It translates to CASSGQGADEQFF.

The CDR3 region is CASRRQVAEGYTF. In DNA form, the CDR3 reads TGTGCCAGCAGACGACAGGTCGCGGAGGGCTACACCTTC. The rearrangement links TRBV6-5 to TRBJ1-2, with D perhaps TRBD1 (6 bases). This CDR3 contains 13 residues. Trimming removed 6 bases at V and 8 bases at J, with 16 bases between. Per the germline V gene, CDR1 is MNHEY and CDR2 is SVGAGI.

This chain links TRBV19 with TRBJ2-1; tentative D call: TRBD1 (5 bases). V lost 3 bases and J lost 9, with 15 bases in between. The CDR3 is 14 residues long. CDR1 and CDR2 (germline): LNHDA, SQIVND (reference sequence). CDR3 amino acids: CASSIMAGKGEQFF. The CDR3 nucleotides read TGTGCCAGTAGTATCATGGCAGGGAAAGGTGAGCAGTTCTTC.

The chain links TRBV3-1 (or the pseudogene TRBV3-2) to TRBJ2-5, with D possibly being TRBD2 (6 bases). Trimming took off 4 bases at V and 5 bases at J, with 17 bases between the two ends. Germline lookup yields CDR1 LGHDT and CDR2 YNNKEL (reference sequence). CDR3 length: 15 residues. CDR3 residues: CASSLGTLSLETQYF. CDR3 DNA sequence: TGTGCCAGCAGCCTCGGGACTTTGAGTCTGGAGACCCAGTACTTC.

This rearrangement joins TRBV7-6 to TRBJ1-6, with D tentatively TRBD1 (6 bases). Trimming removed 1 base at V and 1 base at J, with 14 bases between. In germline, CDR1 is SGHVS, CDR2 FNYEAQ. The CDR3 covers 18 residues. The CDR3 DNA is TGTGCCAGCAGCTTAGTCCTACAGGGAAAGTCCTATAATTCACCCCTCCACTTT. It is translated as CASSLVLQGKSYNSPLHF.

The rearrangement uses TRBV5-1 and TRBJ1-6; D ambiguous. V shed 0 bases and J shed 10 bases, with 11 bases lying between them. Germline V lookup: CDR1 SGHRS, CDR2 YFSETQ. The CDR3 has 14 residues. In DNA form, the CDR3 reads TGCGCCAGCAGCTTGGACCTAAATGCGTCACCCCTCCACTTT. Encoded protein: CASSLDLNASPLHF.

The V call is TRBV21-1, the J call TRBJ2-7; whether TRBD1, the table's D call, matches the DNA was not checked. TRBV21-1 is a documented pseudogene. The CDR3 is 15 amino acids. As DNA, the CDR3 is TGTGCCAGCCCCAAAGCGGTGGAGGGGGCGGACGAGCAGTACTTC. It yields the protein CASPKAVEGADEQYF.

This clone occurred once. The chain joins TRBV19 to TRBJ1-2, with a weak D call TRBD1 (5 bases). CDR3 length: 14 residues. Germline assignment: CDR1 LNHDA and CDR2 SQIVND (reference sequence). With 7 bases removed from V and 4 bases from J, the gap between germline ends came to 16 bases. CDR3 DNA sequence: TGTGCCAGTACCATAACAGGCAGACGCTATGGCTACACCTTC. Amino acid sequence: CASTITGRRYGYTF.

The chain links TRBV6-7 to TRBJ1-2, with no clear D. TRBV6-7 has ORF status, its function being uncertain. The CDR3 loop spans 16 amino acids. V shed 6 bases and J shed 1 base, with 18 bases lying between them. CDR3 amino acids: CASRPHSVPGNYGYTF. The CDR3 DNA follows: TGTGCCAGCAGACCCCATTCGGTGCCAGGTAACTATGGCTACACCTTC.

V usage is TRBV10-3 and J usage is TRBJ1-2; TRBD1 aligns across 7 bases. The CDR3 length is 15 residues. From germline, CDR1 is ENHRY and CDR2 SYGVKD. Unmatched junction bases numbered 5, after V lost 0 bases and J lost 4 bases. The CDR3 reads CAISESGTVPYGYTF. Written as DNA, the CDR3 is TGTGCCATCAGTGAGTCCGGGACAGTTCCCTATGGCTACACCTTC.

The chain carries TRBV2 and TRBJ2-5, with 9 bases lining up with TRBD1. The junction had 8 bases not matched to a gene; V was cut back by 5 bases and J by 4 bases. From germline, CDR1 is SNHLY and CDR2 FYNNEI. This CDR3 comprises 15 residues. CDR3 bases: TGTGCCAGCAGTTTGGGACAGGGACCGGGAGAGACCCAGTACTTC. This encodes CASSLGQGPGETQYF.

The genes are TRBV3-1 (or the pseudogene TRBV3-2) and TRBJ1-5; D is unclear. The germline V gene has CDR1 LGHDT and CDR2 YNNKEL (reference sequence). The CDR3 runs 13 residues. V was cut by 4 bases and J by 5 bases, with 9 bases left in between. CDR3: CASSPVAYQPQHF. The CDR3 DNA is TGTGCCAGCAGCCCAGTAGCTTATCAGCCCCAGCATTTT.

The gene calls are TRBV25-1 and TRBJ1-4; D is perhaps TRBD1 (6 bases). The CDR3 runs 16 residues. Trimming removed 3 bases from V and 3 bases from J, with 14 bases in between. The germline V gene has CDR1 MGHDK and CDR2 SYGVNS. The CDR3 is CASSDENRDPNEKLFF. In DNA, the CDR3 is TGTGCCAGCAGTGATGAAAACAGGGATCCTAATGAAAAACTGTTTTTT.